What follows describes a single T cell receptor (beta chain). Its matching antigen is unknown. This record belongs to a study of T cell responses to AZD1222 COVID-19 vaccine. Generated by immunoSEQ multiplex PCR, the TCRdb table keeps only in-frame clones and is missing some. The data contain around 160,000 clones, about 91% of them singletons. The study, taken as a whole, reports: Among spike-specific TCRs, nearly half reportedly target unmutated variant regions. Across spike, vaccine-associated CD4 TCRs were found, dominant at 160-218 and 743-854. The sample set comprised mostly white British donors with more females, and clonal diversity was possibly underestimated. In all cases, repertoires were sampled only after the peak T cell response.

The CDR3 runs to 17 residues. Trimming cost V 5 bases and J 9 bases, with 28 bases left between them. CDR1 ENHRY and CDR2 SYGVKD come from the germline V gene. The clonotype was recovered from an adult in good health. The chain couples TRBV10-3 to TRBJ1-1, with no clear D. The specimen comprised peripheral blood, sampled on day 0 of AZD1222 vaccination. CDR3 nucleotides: TGTGCCATCAGTACGTCGAAGGCTAGTCAGGTGGGCGACCAAGCTTTCTTT. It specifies CAISTSKASQVGDQAFF.